This T cell receptor beta chain was sequenced in a study of graft-versus-host responses after intestinal transplantation. Study as a whole: Uniformly, recipients were administered anti-thymocyte globulin induction with subsequent tacrolimus and steroids for around 3 years.

CDR1 is LNHDA and CDR2 is SQIVND in the germline V gene (reference sequence). The CDR3 sequence is 17 residues long. Trimming pared 5 bases from V and 0 bases from J, leaving 16 bases between. This clone was found a few times. Its antigen is undetermined. Profiled with immunoSEQ multiplex PCR; TCRdb holds only in-frame clones, not every one. The sample has about 50,000 clones, 65% to 85% seen once. The study's findings and limits: When patients had graft-donor T cell macrochimerism, their allografts held high graft-versus-host to host-versus-graft clonal ratios. There was an association between peak levels of circulating GvH clones and early post-transplant HvG declines.

V and J are TRBV19 and TRBJ1-4, with unresolved D. Specimen: unstimulated CD4+ T cells sorted from spleen or lymph node cells, collected before transplant. The receptor's source is a human donor who was the organ donor for an intestinal transplant. The CDR3: CASSFPGQPTTNEKLFF. CDR3 nucleotides: TGTGCCAGTAGTTTCCCTGGGCAGCCCACAACTAATGAAAAACTGTTTTTT.